One sample yielded the 4 T cell receptor beta chains listed below, sequenced in a study of cytomegalovirus exposure and HLA in healthy donors. This PCR relied on a set of 60 Vbeta primers and 13 Jbeta primers. Only in-frame clones appear in the TCRdb table, and some are missing; sequencing was by immunoSEQ multiplex PCR. The sample includes about 72,000 clones, approximately 70% of them seen just once. Sequencing used PBMCs. These receptors all come from a man aged 40-49 years in good health and CMV-seropositive.

The chain uses TRBV27 and TRBJ1-5; 9 nucleotides match TRBD1. Germline V CDR1 and CDR2: MNHEY, SMNVEV (reference sequence). Trimming took 3 bases from V and 7 from J; bases not matched to a gene: 7. The CDR3 totals 15 residues. CDR3 nucleotide sequence: TGTGCCAGCAGTTTCCGCACAGGGGGCGAGCAGCCCCAGCATTTT. Encoded protein: CASSFRTGGEQPQHF.

This rearrangement joins TRBV5-4 to TRBJ2-5; a possible D gene is TRBD2 (6 bases). The closer fit of TRBJ2-7 to the DNA end suggests the J call may be wrong. In germline, CDR1 is SGHNT, CDR2 YYREEE (reference sequence). The CDR3 is 12 amino acids. DNA of the CDR3: TGTGCCAGCAGCTTGCGGGGGACCGAGCAGTACTTC. It is translated as CASSLRGTEQYF.

The chain employs TRBV6-1 and TRBJ1-5, with D maybe TRBD1 (6 bases). Germline V lookup: CDR1 MNHNS, CDR2 SASEGT. The V gene lost 3 bases and the J gene lost 10 bases, with 16 bases spanning the gap. CDR3 length equals 14 residues. The CDR3 here is CASSDLDRRQPQHF. In DNA, the CDR3 is TGTGCCAGCAGTGATCTAGACAGGCGCCAACCCCAGCATTTT.

This clone came up once. The gene calls are TRBV18 and TRBJ2-7; TRBD1 matches at 7 bases. The CDR3 runs to 14 residues. V was clipped by 6 bases and J by 0 bases; unmatched bases: 5. CDR1 is KGHSH, CDR2 LQKENI, per germline. CDR3 sequence (DNA): TGTGCCAGCTCCTCGGACAGGAACTCCTACGAGCAGTACTTC. Translating it yields CASSSDRNSYEQYF.